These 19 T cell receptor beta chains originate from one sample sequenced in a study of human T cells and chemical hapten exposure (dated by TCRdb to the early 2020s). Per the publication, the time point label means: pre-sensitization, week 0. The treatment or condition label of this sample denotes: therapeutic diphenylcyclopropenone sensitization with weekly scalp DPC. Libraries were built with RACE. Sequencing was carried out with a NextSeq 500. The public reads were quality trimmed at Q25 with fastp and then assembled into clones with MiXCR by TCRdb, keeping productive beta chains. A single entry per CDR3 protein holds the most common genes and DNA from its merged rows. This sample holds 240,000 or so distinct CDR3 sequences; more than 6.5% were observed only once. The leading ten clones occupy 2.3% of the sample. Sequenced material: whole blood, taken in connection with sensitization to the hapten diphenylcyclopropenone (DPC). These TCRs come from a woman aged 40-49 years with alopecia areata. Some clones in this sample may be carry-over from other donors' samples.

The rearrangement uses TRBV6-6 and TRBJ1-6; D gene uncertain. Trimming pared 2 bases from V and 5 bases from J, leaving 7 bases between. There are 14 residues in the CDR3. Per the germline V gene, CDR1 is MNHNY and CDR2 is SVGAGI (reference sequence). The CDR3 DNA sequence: TGTGCCAGCAGTTACAACAGCAATAATTCACCCCTCCACTTT. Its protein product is CASSYNSNNSPLHF.

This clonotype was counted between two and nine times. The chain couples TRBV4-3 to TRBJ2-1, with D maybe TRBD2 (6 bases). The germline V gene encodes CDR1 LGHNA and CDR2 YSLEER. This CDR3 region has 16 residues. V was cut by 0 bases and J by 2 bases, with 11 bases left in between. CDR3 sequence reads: CASSQDWASAYNEQFF. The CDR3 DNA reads TGCGCCAGCAGCCAAGATTGGGCTAGCGCCTACAATGAGCAGTTCTTC.

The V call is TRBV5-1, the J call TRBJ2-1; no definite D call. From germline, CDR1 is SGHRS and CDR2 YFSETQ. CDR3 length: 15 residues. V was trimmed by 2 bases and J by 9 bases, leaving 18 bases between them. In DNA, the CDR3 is TGCGCCAGCAGCTTTGACCTTTTCCTAGTGAGTGAGCAGTTCTTC. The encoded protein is CASSFDLFLVSEQFF.

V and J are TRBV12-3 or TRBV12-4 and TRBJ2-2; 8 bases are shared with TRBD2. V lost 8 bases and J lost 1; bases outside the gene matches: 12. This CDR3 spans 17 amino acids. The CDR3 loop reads CASVAGTRIKNTGELFF. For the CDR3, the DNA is TGTGCCAGCGTGGCCGGGACTAGGATAAAGAACACCGGGGAGCTGTTTTTT.

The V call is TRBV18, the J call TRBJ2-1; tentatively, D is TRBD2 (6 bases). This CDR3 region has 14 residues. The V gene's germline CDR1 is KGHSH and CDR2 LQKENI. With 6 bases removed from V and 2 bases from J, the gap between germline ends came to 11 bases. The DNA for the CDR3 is TGTGCCAGCTCCCCCCGGGGGACCTACAATGAGCAGTTCTTC. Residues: CASSPRGTYNEQFF.

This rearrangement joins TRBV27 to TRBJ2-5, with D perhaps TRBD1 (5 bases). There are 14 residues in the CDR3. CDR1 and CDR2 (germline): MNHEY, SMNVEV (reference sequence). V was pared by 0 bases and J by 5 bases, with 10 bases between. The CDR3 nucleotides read TGTGCCAGCAGTTTATCGGCAGGGTTGGAGACCCAGTACTTC. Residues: CASSLSAGLETQYF.

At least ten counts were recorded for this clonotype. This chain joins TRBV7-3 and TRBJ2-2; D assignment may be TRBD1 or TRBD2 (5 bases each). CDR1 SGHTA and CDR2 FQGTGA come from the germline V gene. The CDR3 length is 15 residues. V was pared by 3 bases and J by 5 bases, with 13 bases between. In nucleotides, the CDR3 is TGTGCCAGCAGCTTCCTCGGGAAGGGGACCGGGGAGCTGTTTTTT. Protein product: CASSFLGKGTGELFF.

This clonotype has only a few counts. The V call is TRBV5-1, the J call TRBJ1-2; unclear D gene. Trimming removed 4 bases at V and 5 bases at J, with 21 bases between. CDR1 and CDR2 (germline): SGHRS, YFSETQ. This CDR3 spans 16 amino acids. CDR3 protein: CASSKEGTGFRYGYTF. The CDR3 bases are TGCGCCAGCAGCAAGGAGGGTACCGGGTTCCGGTATGGCTACACCTTC.

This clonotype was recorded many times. The CDR3 sequence is CASSQDAPFSGNTIYF. The CDR3 DNA follows: TGCGCCAGCAGCCAAGATGCCCCCTTCTCTGGAAACACCATATATTTT. V usage is TRBV4-3 and J usage is TRBJ1-3; D is undetermined. The V end was cut by 0 bases, the J end by 0 bases, with 9 bases between. The CDR3 covers 16 residues. Germline lookup yields CDR1 LGHNA and CDR2 YSLEER.

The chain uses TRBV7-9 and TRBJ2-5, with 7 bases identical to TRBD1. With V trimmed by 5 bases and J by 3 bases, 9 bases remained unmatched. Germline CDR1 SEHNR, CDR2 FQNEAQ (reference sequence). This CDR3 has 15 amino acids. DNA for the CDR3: TGTGCCAGCAGCCTTGCCGGGACAGCAGAAGAGACCCAGTACTTC. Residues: CASSLAGTAEETQYF. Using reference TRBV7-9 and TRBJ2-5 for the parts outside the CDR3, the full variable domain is DTGVSQNPRHKITKRGQNVTFRCDPISEHNRLYWYRQTLGQGPEFLTYFQNEAQLEKSRLLSDRFSAERPKGSFSTLEIQRTEQGDSAMYLCASSLAGTAEETQYFGPGTRLLVL.

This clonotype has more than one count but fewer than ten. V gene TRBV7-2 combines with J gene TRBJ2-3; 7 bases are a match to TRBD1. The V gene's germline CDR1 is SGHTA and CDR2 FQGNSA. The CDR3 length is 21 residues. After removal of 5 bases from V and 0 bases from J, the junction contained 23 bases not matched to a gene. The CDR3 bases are TGTGCCAGCAGCCCCCGACACCGGGACAGTAGACTACCTTCGAGCACAGATACGCAGTATTTT. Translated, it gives CASSPRHRDSRLPSSTDTQYF. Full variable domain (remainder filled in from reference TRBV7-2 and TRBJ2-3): GAGVSQSPSNKVTEKGKDVELRCDPISGHTALYWYRQSLGQGLEFLIYFQGNSAPDKSGLPSDRFSAERTGGSVSTLTIQRTQQEDSAVYLCASSPRHRDSRLPSSTDTQYFGPGTRLTVL.

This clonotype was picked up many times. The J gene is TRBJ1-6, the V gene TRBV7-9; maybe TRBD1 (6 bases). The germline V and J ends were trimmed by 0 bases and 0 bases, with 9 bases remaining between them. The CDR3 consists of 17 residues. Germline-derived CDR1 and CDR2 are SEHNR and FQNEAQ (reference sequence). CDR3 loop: CASSLAGQSSYNSPLHF. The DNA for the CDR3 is TGTGCCAGCAGCTTAGCTGGACAGAGCTCCTATAATTCACCCCTCCACTTT. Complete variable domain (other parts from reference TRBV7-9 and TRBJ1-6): DTGVSQNPRHKITKRGQNVTFRCDPISEHNRLYWYRQTLGQGPEFLTYFQNEAQLEKSRLLSDRFSAERPKGSFSTLEIQRTEQGDSAMYLCASSLAGQSSYNSPLHFGNGTRLTVT.

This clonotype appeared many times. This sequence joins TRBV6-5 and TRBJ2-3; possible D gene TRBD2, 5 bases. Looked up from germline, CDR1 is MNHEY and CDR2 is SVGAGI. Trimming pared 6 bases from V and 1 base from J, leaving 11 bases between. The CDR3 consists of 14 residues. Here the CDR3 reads CASRSSGGTDTQYF. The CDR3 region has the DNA TGTGCCAGCAGATCAAGCGGAGGCACAGATACGCAGTATTTT.

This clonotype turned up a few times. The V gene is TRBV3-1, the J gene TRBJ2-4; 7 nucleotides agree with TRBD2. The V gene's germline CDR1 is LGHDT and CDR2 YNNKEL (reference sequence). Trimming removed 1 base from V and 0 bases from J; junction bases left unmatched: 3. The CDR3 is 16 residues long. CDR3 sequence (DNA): TGTGCCAGCAGCCAAGCTAGCGGCTTAGCCAAAAACATTCAGTACTTC. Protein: CASSQASGLAKNIQYF.

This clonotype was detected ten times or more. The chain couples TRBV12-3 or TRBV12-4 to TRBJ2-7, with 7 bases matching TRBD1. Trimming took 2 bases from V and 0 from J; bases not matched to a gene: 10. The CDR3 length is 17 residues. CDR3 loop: CASSLYPGQKRSYEQYF. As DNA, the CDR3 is TGTGCCAGCAGTTTATACCCGGGACAGAAACGCTCCTACGAGCAGTACTTC.

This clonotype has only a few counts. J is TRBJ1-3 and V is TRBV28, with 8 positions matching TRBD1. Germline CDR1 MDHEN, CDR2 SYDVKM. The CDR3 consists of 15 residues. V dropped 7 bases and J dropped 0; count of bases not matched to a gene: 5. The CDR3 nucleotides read TGTGCCAGCACCCGGACAGGGAGCTCTGGAAACACCATATATTTT. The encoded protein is CASTRTGSSGNTIYF.

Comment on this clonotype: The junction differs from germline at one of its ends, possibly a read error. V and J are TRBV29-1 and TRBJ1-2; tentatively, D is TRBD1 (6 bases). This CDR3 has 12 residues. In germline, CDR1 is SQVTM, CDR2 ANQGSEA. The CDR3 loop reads CSGRTASYSYTF. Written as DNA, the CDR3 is TGCAGCGGAAGGACAGCTTCCTATAGCTACACCTTC.

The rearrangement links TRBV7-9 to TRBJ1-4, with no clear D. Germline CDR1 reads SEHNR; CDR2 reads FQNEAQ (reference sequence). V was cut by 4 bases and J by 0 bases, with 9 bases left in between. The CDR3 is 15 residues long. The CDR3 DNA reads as TGTGCCAGCAGCTCCGTGGGCGCAACTAATGAAAAACTGTTTTTT. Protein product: CASSSVGATNEKLFF. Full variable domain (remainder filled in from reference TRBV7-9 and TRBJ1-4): DTGVSQNPRHKITKRGQNVTFRCDPISEHNRLYWYRQTLGQGPEFLTYFQNEAQLEKSRLLSDRFSAERPKGSFSTLEIQRTEQGDSAMYLCASSSVGATNEKLFFGSGTQLSVL.

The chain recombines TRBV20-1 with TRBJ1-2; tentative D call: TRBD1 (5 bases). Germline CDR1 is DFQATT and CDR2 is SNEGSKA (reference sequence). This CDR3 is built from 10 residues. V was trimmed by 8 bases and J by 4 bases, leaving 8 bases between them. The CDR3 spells CSFDSYGYTF. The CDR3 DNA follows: TGCAGTTTCGACAGCTATGGCTACACCTTC.